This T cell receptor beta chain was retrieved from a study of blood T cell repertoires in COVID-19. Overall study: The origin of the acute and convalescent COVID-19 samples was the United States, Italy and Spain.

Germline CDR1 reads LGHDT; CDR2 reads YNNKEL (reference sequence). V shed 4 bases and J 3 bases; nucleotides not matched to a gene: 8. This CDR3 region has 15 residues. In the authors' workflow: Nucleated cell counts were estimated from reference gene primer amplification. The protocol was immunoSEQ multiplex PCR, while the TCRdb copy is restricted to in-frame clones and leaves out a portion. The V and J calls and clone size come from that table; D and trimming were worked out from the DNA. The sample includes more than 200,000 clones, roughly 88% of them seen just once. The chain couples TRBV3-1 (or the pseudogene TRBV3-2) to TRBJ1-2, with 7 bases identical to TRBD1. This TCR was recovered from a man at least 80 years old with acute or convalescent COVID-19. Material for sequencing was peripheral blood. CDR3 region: CASSRLGQLDYGYTF. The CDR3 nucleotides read TGTGCCAGCAGCCGCTTGGGACAGCTTGACTATGGCTACACCTTC.